The 6 T cell receptor beta chains below all came from one sample that was sequenced in a study of graft-versus-host responses after intestinal transplantation (dated by TCRdb to about 2021). These receptors are not linked to any known antigen. Taken with the paper, the label for time point translates to: cells obtained before transplantation from donor or recipient. The library relied on the immunoSEQ multiplex PCR assay. Not all clones reach the TCRdb copy of this immuneACCESS table, which keeps in-frame sequences only. Checked studies attribute under half of the gap to unresolved V genes and leave the rest unexplained. This sample is represented by around 93,000 clones; around 90% of them were singletons. Of the sample, approximately 6% is held by the ten largest clones. The input for sequencing was unstimulated CD8+ T cells sorted from spleen or lymph node cells, taken before intestinal transplant. The receptors come from a human donor who received an intestinal transplant.

This clone was seen just once. CDR3 sequence (DNA): TGTGCCTGGATCCCGGGCCCGAGCTCCTACAATGAGCAGTTCTTC. Its translation is CAWIPGPSSYNEQFF. The rearrangement links TRBV30 to TRBJ2-1, with D uncertain. The germline V and J ends were trimmed by 4 bases and 0 bases, with 13 bases remaining between them. Per the germline V gene, CDR1 is GTSNPN and CDR2 is SVGIG (reference sequence). CDR3 length equals 15 residues.

The chain uses TRBV19 and TRBJ1-5, with D perhaps TRBD1 (5 bases). Trimming left V 7 bases short and J 1 base short, with 14 bases between. Germline CDR1 reads LNHDA; CDR2 reads SQIVND (reference sequence). The CDR3 consists of 15 residues. CDR3 amino acids: CASTYGAGSNQPQHF. The DNA of the CDR3 is TGTGCCAGTACTTATGGGGCAGGGAGCAATCAGCCCCAGCATTTT.

On this clone: One junction end disagrees with the germline gene, perhaps due to a read error. The chain employs TRBV18 and TRBJ1-3; D possibly corresponds to TRBD1 (5 bases). CDR1 is KGHSH and CDR2 is LQKENI in the germline V gene. The CDR3 has 14 residues. CDR3 protein: CASPPREGRNTIYF. The DNA for the CDR3 is TGTGCCAGCCCACCCCGGGAGGGGCGGAACACCATATATTTT.

The table lists this clone with a count of one. This chain connects TRBV5-1 to TRBJ2-7, with TRBD1 identical over 9 bases. Germline CDR1 SGHRS, CDR2 YFSETQ. The CDR3 extends over 17 amino acids. J was trimmed by 2 bases and V by 1 base; bases with no gene match: 10. The CDR3 region is CASSLYTPGTGTYEQYF. In nucleotides, the CDR3 is TGCGCCAGCAGCTTGTACACCCCCGGGACAGGGACCTACGAGCAGTACTTC.

This chain joins TRBV7-9 and TRBJ2-3; D is unclear. Germline V gives CDR1 SEHNR, CDR2 FQNEAQ (reference sequence). The length of the CDR3 is 15 residues. The V end lost 5 bases, the J end lost 0 bases, and 12 bases lay between the germline ends. CDR3 sequence: CASSHVGGSTDTQYF. CDR3 nucleotide sequence: TGTGCCAGCAGCCACGTGGGCGGAAGCACAGATACGCAGTATTTT.

V is TRBV5-1 and J is TRBJ1-2; D unresolved. V was shortened by 4 bases and J by 0 bases, with 7 bases between the two germline ends. The CDR3 loop spans 13 amino acids. Germline CDR1 and CDR2: SGHRS and YFSETQ. CDR3 sequence (DNA): TGCGCCAGCAGCCCTCACGCTAACTATGGCTACACCTTC. Protein product: CASSPHANYGYTF.